This entry is about one T cell receptor beta chain. The sample is drawn from a study of blood T cell repertoires in COVID-19. Germline CDR1 is MDHEN and CDR2 is SYDVKM. V was clipped by 2 bases and J by 4 bases, with 20 bases between them. The CDR3 sequence is 17 residues long. Generated by immunoSEQ multiplex PCR, the TCRdb table keeps only in-frame clones and is missing some. The sample records around 260,000 clones, roughly 80% being singletons. The receptor was derived from a man aged 55-75 years who had recovered from COVID-19. The chain carries TRBV28 and TRBJ1-1; no definite D call. Source material: peripheral blood. The CDR3, as DNA: TGTGCCAGCAGTTTAAGTTCTCGCGGTAGCTACGGCACTGAAGCTTTCTTT. It codes for CASSLSSRGSYGTEAFF.